This TCR beta chain was profiled in a study of blood T cell repertoires in COVID-19. Study information: COVID-19 samples, acute and convalescent, were from the United States, Italy and Spain. PBMCs, B-cell-depleted T cells, or T cells were the source of the cDNA or gDNA that made up the material.

V lost 1 base to trimming and J lost 5 bases, with 11 bases between them. The germline V gene has CDR1 LGHNA and CDR2 YSLEER. The CDR3 sequence is 14 residues long. In the authors' methods: Using reference gene primer amplification, nucleated cell counts were estimated. The assay was immunoSEQ multiplex PCR, and TCRdb's table has in-frame clones only and misses some. Clonal size and the V and J genes are those of that table, whereas D and trimming came from the DNA. The repertoire holds around 110,000 clones, about 80% seen once, with around 7.5% in the top ten. Source material: peripheral blood. This TCR was recovered from a man aged 70-80 years with active or convalescent COVID-19. This chain connects TRBV4-3 to TRBJ1-1; D unclear. The DNA for the CDR3 is TGCGCCAGCAGCCAAGTCGGCGGATTTACTGAAGCTTTCTTT. It is translated as CASSQVGGFTEAFF.